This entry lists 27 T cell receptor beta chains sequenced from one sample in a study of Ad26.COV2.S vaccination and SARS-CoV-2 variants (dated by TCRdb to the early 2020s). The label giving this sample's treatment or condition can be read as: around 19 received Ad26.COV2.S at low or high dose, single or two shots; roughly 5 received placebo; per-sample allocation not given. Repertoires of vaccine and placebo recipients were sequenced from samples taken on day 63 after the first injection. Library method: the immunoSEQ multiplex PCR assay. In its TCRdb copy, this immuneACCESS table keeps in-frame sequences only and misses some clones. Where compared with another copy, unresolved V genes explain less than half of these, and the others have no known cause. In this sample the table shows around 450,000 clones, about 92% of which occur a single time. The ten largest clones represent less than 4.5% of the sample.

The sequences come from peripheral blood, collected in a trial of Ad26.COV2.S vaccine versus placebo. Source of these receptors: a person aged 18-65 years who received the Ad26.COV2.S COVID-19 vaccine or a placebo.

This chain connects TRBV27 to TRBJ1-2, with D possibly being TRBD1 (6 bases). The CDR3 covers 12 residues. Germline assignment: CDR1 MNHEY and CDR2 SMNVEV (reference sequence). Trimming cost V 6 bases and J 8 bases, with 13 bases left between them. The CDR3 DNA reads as TGTGCCAGCAGAAGAACAGGGTCCGGCTACACCTTC. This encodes CASRRTGSGYTF.

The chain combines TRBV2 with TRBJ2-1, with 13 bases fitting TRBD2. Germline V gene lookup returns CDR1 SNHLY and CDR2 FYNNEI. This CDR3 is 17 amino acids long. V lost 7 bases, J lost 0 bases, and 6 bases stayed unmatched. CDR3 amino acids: CASKRTSGRSSYNEQFF. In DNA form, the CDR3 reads TGTGCCAGCAAACGGACTAGCGGGAGAAGCTCCTACAATGAGCAGTTCTTC.

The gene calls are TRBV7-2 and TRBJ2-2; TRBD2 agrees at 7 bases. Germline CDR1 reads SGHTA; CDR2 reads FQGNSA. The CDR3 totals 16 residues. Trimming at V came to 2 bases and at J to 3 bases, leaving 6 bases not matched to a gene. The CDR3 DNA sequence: TGTGCCAGCAGCTTATTTGGGGGAGGGGACACCGGGGAGCTGTTTTTT. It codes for CASSLFGGGDTGELFF.

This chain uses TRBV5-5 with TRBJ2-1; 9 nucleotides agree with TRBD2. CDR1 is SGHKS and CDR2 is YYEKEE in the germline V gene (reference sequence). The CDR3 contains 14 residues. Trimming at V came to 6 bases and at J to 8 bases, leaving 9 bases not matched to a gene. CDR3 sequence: CASTWSGRRHEQFF. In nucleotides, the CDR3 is TGTGCCAGCACCTGGAGCGGGAGGAGGCATGAGCAGTTCTTC.

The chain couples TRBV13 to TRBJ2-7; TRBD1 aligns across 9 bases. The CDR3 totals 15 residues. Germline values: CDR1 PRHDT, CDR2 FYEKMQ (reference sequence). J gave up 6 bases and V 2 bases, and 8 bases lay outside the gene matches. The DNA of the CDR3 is TGTGCCAGCAGCTTAACTGGGACAGGGTCACCCGAGCAGTACTTC. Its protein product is CASSLTGTGSPEQYF.

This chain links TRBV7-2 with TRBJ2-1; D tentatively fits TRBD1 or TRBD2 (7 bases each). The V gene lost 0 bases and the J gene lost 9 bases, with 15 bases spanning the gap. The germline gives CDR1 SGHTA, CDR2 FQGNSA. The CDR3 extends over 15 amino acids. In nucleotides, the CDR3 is TGTGCCAGCAGCTTAGCGGGAGGGGGCCCGATTGAGCAGTTCTTC. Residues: CASSLAGGGPIEQFF.

The CDR3 DNA reads as TGTGCCAGCAGCTCCACAGGGGGGGATAACTATGGCTACACCTTC. Translation gives CASSSTGGDNYGYTF. The chain has TRBV7-3 and TRBJ1-2, with 8 bases aligning to TRBD1. The J segment lost 1 base and the V segment lost 4 bases, leaving 5 bases of the junction unmatched. CDR1 is SGHTA, CDR2 FQGTGA, per germline. The length of the CDR3 is 15 residues.

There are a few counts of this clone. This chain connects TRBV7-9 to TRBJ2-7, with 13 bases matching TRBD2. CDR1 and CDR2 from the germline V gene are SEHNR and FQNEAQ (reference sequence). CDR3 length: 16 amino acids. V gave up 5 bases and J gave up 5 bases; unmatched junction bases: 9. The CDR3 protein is CASSPIGLAGVHEQYF. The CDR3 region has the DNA TGTGCCAGCAGCCCGATTGGACTAGCGGGAGTCCACGAGCAGTACTTC.

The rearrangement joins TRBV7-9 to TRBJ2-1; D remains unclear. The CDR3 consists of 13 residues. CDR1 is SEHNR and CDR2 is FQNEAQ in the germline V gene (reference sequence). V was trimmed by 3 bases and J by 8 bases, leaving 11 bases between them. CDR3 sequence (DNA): TGTGCCAGCAGCTTCCGATTTCGGGATGAGCAGTTCTTC. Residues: CASSFRFRDEQFF.

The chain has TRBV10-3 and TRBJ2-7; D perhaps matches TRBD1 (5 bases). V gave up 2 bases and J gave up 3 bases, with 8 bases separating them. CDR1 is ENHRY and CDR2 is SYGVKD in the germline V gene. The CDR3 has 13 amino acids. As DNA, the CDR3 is TGTGCCATCAGTGAGGGGGCAGGCTACGAGCAGTACTTC. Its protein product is CAISEGAGYEQYF.

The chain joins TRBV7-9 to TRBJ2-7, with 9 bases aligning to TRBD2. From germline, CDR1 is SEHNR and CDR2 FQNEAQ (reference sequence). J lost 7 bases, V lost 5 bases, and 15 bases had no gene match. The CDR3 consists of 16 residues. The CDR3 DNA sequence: TGTGCCAGCAGCCCCGGGGGCGGGAGGGTACGTGAAGAGCAGTACTTC. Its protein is CASSPGGGRVREEQYF.

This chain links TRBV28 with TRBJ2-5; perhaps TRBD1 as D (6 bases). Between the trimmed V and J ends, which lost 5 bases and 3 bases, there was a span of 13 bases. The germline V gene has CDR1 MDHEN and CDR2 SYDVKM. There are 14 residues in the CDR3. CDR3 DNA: TGTGCCAGCAGTAAACTCAGGGGCGAAGAGACCCAGTACTTC. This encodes CASSKLRGEETQYF.

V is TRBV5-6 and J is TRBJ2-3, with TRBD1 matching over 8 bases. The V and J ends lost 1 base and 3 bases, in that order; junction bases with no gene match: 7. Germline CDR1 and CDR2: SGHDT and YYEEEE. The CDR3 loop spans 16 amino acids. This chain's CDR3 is CASSLIQGAYTDTQYF. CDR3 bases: TGTGCCAGCAGCTTGATTCAGGGGGCATATACAGATACGCAGTATTTT.

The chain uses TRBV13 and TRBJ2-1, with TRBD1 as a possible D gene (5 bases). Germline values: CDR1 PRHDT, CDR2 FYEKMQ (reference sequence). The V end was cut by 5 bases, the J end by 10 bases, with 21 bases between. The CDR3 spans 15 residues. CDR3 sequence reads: CASSPRRKQDREQFF. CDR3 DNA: TGTGCCAGCAGCCCGCGAAGAAAACAGGACCGAGAGCAGTTCTTC.

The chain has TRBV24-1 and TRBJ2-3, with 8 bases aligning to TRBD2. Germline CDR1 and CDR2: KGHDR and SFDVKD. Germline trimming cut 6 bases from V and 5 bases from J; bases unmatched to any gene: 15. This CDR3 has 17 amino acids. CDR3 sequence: CATSSTSGGYKGDTQYF. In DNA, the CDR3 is TGTGCCACCAGTTCGACATCGGGAGGGTATAAAGGAGATACGCAGTATTTT.

DNA of the CDR3: TGTGCCAGCAGGAAGGGGGGAAGGACTAATGAAAAACTGTTTTTT. It is translated as CASRKGGRTNEKLFF. The chain uses TRBV28 and TRBJ1-4; D possibly corresponds to TRBD1 (6 bases). With 6 bases removed from V and 2 bases from J, the gap between germline ends came to 13 bases. Germline-derived CDR1 and CDR2 are MDHEN and SYDVKM. This CDR3 comprises 15 residues.

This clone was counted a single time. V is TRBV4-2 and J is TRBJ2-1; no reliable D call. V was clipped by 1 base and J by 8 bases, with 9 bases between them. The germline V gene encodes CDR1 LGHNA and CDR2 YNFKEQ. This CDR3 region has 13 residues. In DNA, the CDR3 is TGTGCCAGCAGCCAAGTCTCGAGTGATGAGCAGTTCTTC. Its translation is CASSQVSSDEQFF.

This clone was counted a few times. The CDR3 spells CASSALGTGAYGYTF. CDR3 bases: TGTGCCAGCAGTGCTCTCGGGACAGGGGCTTATGGCTACACCTTC. The chain employs TRBV2 and TRBJ1-2, with 10 positions matching TRBD1. Unmatched junction bases numbered 7, after V lost 4 bases and J lost 5 bases. The CDR3 is 15 amino acids. Germline V lookup: CDR1 SNHLY, CDR2 FYNNEI.

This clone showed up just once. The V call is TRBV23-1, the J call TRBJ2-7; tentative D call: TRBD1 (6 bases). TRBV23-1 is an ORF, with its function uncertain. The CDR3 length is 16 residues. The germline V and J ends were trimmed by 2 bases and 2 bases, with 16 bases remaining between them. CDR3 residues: CASSQPHRDRTYEQYF. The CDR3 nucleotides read TGCGCCAGCAGTCAACCCCACAGGGATCGGACCTACGAGCAGTACTTC.

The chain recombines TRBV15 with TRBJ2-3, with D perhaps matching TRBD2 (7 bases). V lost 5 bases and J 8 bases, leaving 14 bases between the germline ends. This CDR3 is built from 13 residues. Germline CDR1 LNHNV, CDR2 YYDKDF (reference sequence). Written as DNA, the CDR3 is TGTGCCACCAGCGCGTCTAGGGGGGGTACGCAGTATTTT. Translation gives CATSASRGGTQYF.

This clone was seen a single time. The CDR3 is CSVVGLAVNNEQFF. CDR3 bases: TGCAGCGTTGTGGGACTAGCGGTAAACAATGAGCAGTTCTTC. The genes are TRBV29-1 and TRBJ2-1, with TRBD2 matching 11 bases. The germline V gene has CDR1 SQVTM and CDR2 ANQGSEA. Unmatched junction bases numbered 4, after V lost 4 bases and J lost 5 bases. The CDR3 spans 14 residues.

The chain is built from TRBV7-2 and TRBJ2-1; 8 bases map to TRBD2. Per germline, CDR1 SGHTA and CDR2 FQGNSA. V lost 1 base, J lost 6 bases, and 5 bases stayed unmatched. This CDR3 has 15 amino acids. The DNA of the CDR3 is TGTGCCAGCAGCTTAGAGGCGGGAGGACCCAATGAGCAGTTCTTC. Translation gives CASSLEAGGPNEQFF. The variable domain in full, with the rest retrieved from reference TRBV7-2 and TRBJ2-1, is GAGVSQSPSNKVTEKGKDVELRCDPISGHTALYWYRQSLGQGLEFLIYFQGNSAPDKSGLPSDRFSAERTGGSVSTLTIQRTQQEDSAVYLCASSLEAGGPNEQFFGPGTRLTVL.

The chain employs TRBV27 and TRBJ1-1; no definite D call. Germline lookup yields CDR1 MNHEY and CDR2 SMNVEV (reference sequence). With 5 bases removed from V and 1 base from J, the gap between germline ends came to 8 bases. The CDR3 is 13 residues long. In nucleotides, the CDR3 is TGTGCCAGCAGTGTAGGGAGGAACACTGAAGCTTTCTTT. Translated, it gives CASSVGRNTEAFF.

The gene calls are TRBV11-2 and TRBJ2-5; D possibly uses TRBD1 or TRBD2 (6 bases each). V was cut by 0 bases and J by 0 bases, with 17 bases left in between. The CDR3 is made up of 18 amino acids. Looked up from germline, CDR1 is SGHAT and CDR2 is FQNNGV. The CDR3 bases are TGTGCCAGCAGCTTAGATCGCCAGGGGACTGCGTACCAAGAGACCCAGTACTTC. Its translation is CASSLDRQGTAYQETQYF.

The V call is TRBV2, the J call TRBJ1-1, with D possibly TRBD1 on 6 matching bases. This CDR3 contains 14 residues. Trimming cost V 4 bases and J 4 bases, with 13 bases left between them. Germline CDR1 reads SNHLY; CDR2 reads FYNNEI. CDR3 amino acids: CASSARGDGTEAFF. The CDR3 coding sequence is TGTGCCAGCAGTGCCAGGGGAGATGGCACTGAAGCTTTCTTT.

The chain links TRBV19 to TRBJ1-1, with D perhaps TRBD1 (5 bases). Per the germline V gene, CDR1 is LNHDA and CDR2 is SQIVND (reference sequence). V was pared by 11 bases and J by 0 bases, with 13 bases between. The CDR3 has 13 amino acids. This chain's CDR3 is CASEGQMNTEAFF. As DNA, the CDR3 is TGTGCCTCAGAGGGGCAGATGAACACTGAAGCTTTCTTT.

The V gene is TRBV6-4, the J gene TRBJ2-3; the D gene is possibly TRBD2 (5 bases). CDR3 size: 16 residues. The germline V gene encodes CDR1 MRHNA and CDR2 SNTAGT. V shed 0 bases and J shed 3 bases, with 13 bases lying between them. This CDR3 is CASSDSASIGTDTQYF. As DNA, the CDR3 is TGTGCCAGCAGTGACTCAGCTAGCATCGGAACAGATACGCAGTATTTT.